Listed here are 26 T cell receptor beta chains from one sample, sequenced in a study of shared clonotypes between healthy human individuals. This table comes from immunoSEQ multiplex PCR, and its TCRdb copy is limited to in-frame clones, with some not included. The sample shows 1,400,000 or so clones, 98% of them seen only once. Input material: naive CD4+ T cells sorted from blood. Subset described: CD45RA+ positively selected. All receptors come from a man aged 30-40 years in good health.

This rearrangement joins TRBV4-3 to TRBJ2-1; no clear D. Germline lookup yields CDR1 LGHNA and CDR2 YSLEER. V shed 0 bases and J shed 6 bases, with 9 bases lying between them. This CDR3 is 14 amino acids long. CDR3 DNA: TGCGCCAGCAGCCAAGATCGGGTCACCAATGAGCAGTTCTTC. As protein: CASSQDRVTNEQFF.

The count of this clone is one. The chain has TRBV11-2 and TRBJ2-2; D is unresolved. The CDR3 length is 13 residues. V was trimmed by 2 bases and J by 6 bases, leaving 7 bases between them. Germline loops: CDR1 SGHAT, CDR2 FQNNGV. The CDR3 protein is CASSLPGAGELFF. The CDR3 nucleotides read TGTGCCAGCAGCTTACCCGGCGCCGGGGAGCTGTTTTTT.

The chain employs TRBV9 and TRBJ2-7, with 9 bases aligning to TRBD2. V lost 0 bases, J lost 3 bases, and 7 bases stayed unmatched. The CDR3 is 16 residues long. Germline V gene sequence: CDR1 SGDLS, CDR2 YYNGEE. As DNA, the CDR3 is TGTGCCAGCAGCGTAGGACCTTCGACTAGCGGCTACGAGCAGTACTTC. Protein sequence: CASSVGPSTSGYEQYF. Full variable domain (missing parts from reference TRBV9 and TRBJ2-7): DSGVTQTPKHLITATGQRVTLRCSPRSGDLSVYWYQQSLDQGLQFLIQYYNGEERAKGNILERFSAQQFPDLHSELNLSSLELGDSALYFCASSVGPSTSGYEQYFGPGTRLTVT.

The gene calls are TRBV9 and TRBJ2-3, with D tentatively TRBD2 (7 bases). Trimming removed 7 bases at V and 7 bases at J, with 22 bases between. Germline V lookup: CDR1 SGDLS, CDR2 YYNGEE. This CDR3 is built from 15 residues. The CDR3 DNA sequence: TGTGCCAGCGCCCCGGGGGGCGGGAGCAGTAATACGCAGTATTTT. Translation gives CASAPGGGSSNTQYF.

This chain joins TRBV5-5 and TRBJ2-5; no clear D. Trimming took off 2 bases at V and 3 bases at J, with 8 bases between the two ends. The CDR3 is 13 amino acids. In germline, CDR1 is SGHKS, CDR2 YYEKEE (reference sequence). The CDR3 protein is CASSFDPEETQYF. The CDR3 coding sequence is TGTGCCAGCAGCTTCGATCCGGAAGAGACCCAGTACTTC.

This clone has only one observation. V gene TRBV5-6 combines with J gene TRBJ1-5; 7 bases are shared with TRBD1. Germline V gene lookup returns CDR1 SGHDT and CDR2 YYEEEE. Losses at the gene ends were 4 bases for V and 1 base for J; bases not matched to a gene: 8. The CDR3 sequence is 16 residues long. CDR3 nucleotide sequence: TGTGCCAGCAGCATAAACAGGGGCCAGAGCAATCAGCCCCAGCATTTT. Encoded protein: CASSINRGQSNQPQHF. The full variable domain, rest sourced from reference TRBV5-6 and TRBJ1-5, is DAGVTQSPTHLIKTRGQQVTLRCSPKSGHDTVSWYQQALGQGPQFIFQYYEEEERQRGNFPDRFSGHQFPNYSSELNVNALLLGDSALYLCASSINRGQSNQPQHFGDGTRLSIL.

The V and J genes are TRBV7-2 and TRBJ2-5; no clear D gene. Germline V CDR1 and CDR2: SGHTA, FQGNSA. V lost 5 bases and J lost 3, with 13 bases in between. CDR3 length: 14 residues. CDR3 region: CASSTNGGKETQYF. The CDR3 DNA follows: TGTGCCAGCAGCACCAATGGCGGAAAAGAGACCCAGTACTTC.

The V and J genes are TRBV4-3 and TRBJ2-5; D is perhaps TRBD1 or TRBD2 (6 bases each). The length of the CDR3 is 18 residues. Deletions cut 0 bases from V and 5 bases from J, with 22 bases between. Germline-derived CDR1 and CDR2 are LGHNA and YSLEER. CDR3 sequence (DNA): TGCGCCAGCAGCCAAGATCTGGACGGCGGAGGGGGTGGGGAGACCCAGTACTTC. Protein product: CASSQDLDGGGGGETQYF.

The V and J genes are TRBV11-2 and TRBJ2-5, with D perhaps TRBD2 (7 bases). The germline V gene has CDR1 SGHAT and CDR2 FQNNGV. The CDR3 contains 14 residues. Between the trimmed V and J ends, which lost 4 bases and 7 bases, there was a span of 16 bases. CDR3 loop: CASSWRGREGTQYF. The CDR3 DNA reads TGTGCCAGCAGCTGGCGGGGGCGGGAAGGGACCCAGTACTTC.

The V gene is TRBV9, the J gene TRBJ2-1; no firm D call. V was shortened by 1 base and J by 8 bases, with 13 bases between the two germline ends. CDR1 SGDLS and CDR2 YYNGEE come from the germline V gene. The CDR3 loop spans 14 amino acids. The CDR3 nucleotides read TGTGCCAGCAGCGTACGCGGCGGCCCCGATGAGCAGTTCTTC. This translates into CASSVRGGPDEQFF.

J is TRBJ2-1 and V is TRBV28; the D gene is possibly TRBD2 (5 bases). Trimming took off 3 bases at V and 7 bases at J, with 13 bases between the two ends. CDR1 MDHEN and CDR2 SYDVKM come from the germline V gene. The CDR3 is 14 amino acids. The CDR3 nucleotides are TGTGCCAGCAGTTTCATACTATCGGGGAATGAGCAGTTCTTC. It translates to CASSFILSGNEQFF.

This rearrangement joins TRBV2 to TRBJ1-4, with TRBD1 as a possible D gene (6 bases). CDR3 length equals 14 residues. From germline, CDR1 is SNHLY and CDR2 FYNNEI. V shed 6 bases and J shed 7 bases, with 15 bases lying between them. CDR3 residues: CASRDTGFSEKLFF. The CDR3, as DNA: TGTGCCAGCAGGGATACAGGGTTTAGTGAAAAACTGTTTTTT.

The chain couples TRBV5-1 to TRBJ2-1, with 10 bases matching TRBD2. With V trimmed by 2 bases and J by 2 bases, 1 base remained unmatched. Looked up from germline, CDR1 is SGHRS and CDR2 is YFSETQ. This CDR3 has 15 residues. This CDR3 reads CASSLLAGTYNEQFF. The CDR3 DNA is TGCGCCAGCAGCTTACTAGCGGGAACCTACAATGAGCAGTTCTTC.

The chain couples TRBV18 to TRBJ2-5; D perhaps matches TRBD2 (5 bases). The CDR3 length is 14 residues. With 10 bases removed from V and 1 base from J, the gap between germline ends came to 16 bases. Germline values: CDR1 KGHSH, CDR2 LQKENI. CDR3 DNA sequence: TGTGCCACCCGATCGGGGATCCCCCAAGAGACCCAGTACTTC. Residues: CATRSGIPQETQYF.

This sequence joins TRBV7-2 and TRBJ2-3; no clear D. V was trimmed by 2 bases and J by 5 bases, leaving 8 bases between them. CDR3 length: 13 residues. Germline assignment: CDR1 SGHTA and CDR2 FQGNSA. In nucleotides, the CDR3 is TGTGCCAGCAGCTTACCCCGACTAGATACGCAGTATTTT. Its translation: CASSLPRLDTQYF. Variable domain in full (rest from reference TRBV7-2 and TRBJ2-3): GAGVSQSPSNKVTEKGKDVELRCDPISGHTALYWYRQSLGQGLEFLIYFQGNSAPDKSGLPSDRFSAERTGGSVSTLTIQRTQQEDSAVYLCASSLPRLDTQYFGPGTRLTVL.

The chain employs TRBV6-6 and TRBJ2-1; D ambiguous. CDR1 and CDR2 (germline): MNHNY, SVGAGI (reference sequence). The CDR3 sequence is 14 residues long. Trimming took off 5 bases at V and 5 bases at J, with 13 bases between the two ends. DNA for the CDR3: TGTGCCAGCAGTCCGACCGACCGGAACAATGAGCAGTTCTTC. Amino acid sequence: CASSPTDRNNEQFF.

This rearrangement joins TRBV29-1 to TRBJ2-3; 10 positions match TRBD2. The CDR3 sequence is 13 residues long. V was clipped by 5 bases and J by 4 bases; unmatched bases: 3. Germline-derived CDR1 and CDR2 are SQVTM and ANQGSEA. CDR3 bases: TGCAGCGTTCTAGCGGGAGTCTCAGATACGCAGTATTTT. Translated: CSVLAGVSDTQYF.

The genes are TRBV19 and TRBJ2-1, with D perhaps given as TRBD1 or TRBD2 (6 bases each). Germline V CDR1 and CDR2: LNHDA, SQIVND (reference sequence). This CDR3 has 17 amino acids. V was shortened by 1 base and J by 6 bases, with 19 bases between the two germline ends. CDR3 sequence reads: CASSIGLAKGGGNEQFF. Here the CDR3 DNA reads TGTGCCAGTAGTATAGGCCTAGCCAAAGGGGGAGGCAATGAGCAGTTCTTC.

The V and J genes are TRBV28 and TRBJ1-4; no firm D call. The CDR3 is made up of 15 amino acids. V gave up 2 bases and J gave up 4 bases, with 11 bases separating them. Germline V gene sequence: CDR1 MDHEN, CDR2 SYDVKM. CDR3 sequence: CASSLTSGYNEKLFF. In DNA form, the CDR3 reads TGTGCCAGCAGTTTAACGTCGGGATATAATGAAAAACTGTTTTTT.

The chain couples TRBV7-8 to TRBJ2-1; D uncertain. Germline V CDR1 and CDR2: SGHVS, FQNEAQ. V was pared by 1 base and J by 12 bases, with 7 bases between. The CDR3 consists of 11 residues. CDR3 amino acids: CASSLEVGQFF. The CDR3 nucleotides are TGTGCCAGCAGCTTAGAAGTGGGGCAGTTCTTC.

V gene TRBV2 combines with J gene TRBJ1-1; D gene unclear. CDR3 length: 13 residues. The V and J ends lost 4 bases and 7 bases respectively, with 13 bases between them. In germline, CDR1 is SNHLY, CDR2 FYNNEI. The DNA of the CDR3 is TGTGCCAGCAGTGGCCCGGGGTTCTTTGAAGCTTTCTTT. Protein: CASSGPGFFEAFF.

This rearrangement joins TRBV29-1 to TRBJ2-3; 10 bases map to TRBD2. J gave up 1 base and V 4 bases, and 5 bases lay outside the gene matches. The CDR3 is made up of 15 amino acids. Germline lookup yields CDR1 SQVTM and CDR2 ANQGSEA. In nucleotides, the CDR3 is TGCAGCGTTGGGGGACTAGCGTTGGGCACAGATACGCAGTATTTT. Protein product: CSVGGLALGTDTQYF.

V is TRBV13 and J is TRBJ2-3; no definite D call. CDR3 length: 13 residues. V was pared by 5 bases and J by 4 bases, with 10 bases between. Germline CDR1 PRHDT, CDR2 FYEKMQ (reference sequence). CDR3 nucleotides: TGTGCCAGCAGCCTAATGGTTCCAGATACGCAGTATTTT. It yields the protein CASSLMVPDTQYF.

V usage is TRBV27 and J usage is TRBJ2-1; D is uncertain. This CDR3 region has 14 residues. From germline, CDR1 is MNHEY and CDR2 SMNVEV (reference sequence). V was trimmed by 6 bases and J by 4 bases, leaving 13 bases between them. CDR3 amino acids: CASSPEVWYNEQFF. CDR3 nucleotide sequence: TGTGCCAGCAGCCCCGAGGTTTGGTACAATGAGCAGTTCTTC.

This rearrangement joins TRBV2 to TRBJ2-7; no firm D call. Deletions cut 4 bases from V and 4 bases from J, with 17 bases between. Per the germline V gene, CDR1 is SNHLY and CDR2 is FYNNEI. This CDR3 spans 15 amino acids. This CDR3 reads CASSGKVDMFYEQYF. The DNA for the CDR3 is TGTGCCAGCAGTGGAAAAGTAGATATGTTTTACGAGCAGTACTTC.

The rearrangement links TRBV28 to TRBJ1-2, with 9 positions matching TRBD1. V gave up 4 bases and J gave up 4 bases; unmatched junction bases: 1. The CDR3 extends over 13 amino acids. Germline assignment: CDR1 MDHEN and CDR2 SYDVKM. CDR3 DNA sequence: TGTGCCAGCAGTTGGACAGGGGCCTATGGCTACACCTTC. Residues: CASSWTGAYGYTF.